The 10 T cell receptor beta chains below all came from one sample that was sequenced in a study of CD8 T cells in Susac syndrome (dated by TCRdb to the late 2010s). The library was prepared using the immunoSEQ multiplex PCR assay. RNA was extracted using the RNeasy kit, and about 0.5 to 1 ug of the RNA was reverse transcribed with random hexamers. TCRdb trimmed the raw reads at Q25, called clones with MiXCR and kept productive beta chains. Each record represents a unique CDR3 protein, reported with the most common genes and DNA among its rows. This sample holds about 76,000 distinct CDR3 sequences; 90% to 95% were observed only once. The ten top clones hold 0.5% to 0.65% of the sample. The sample consisted of CD8+ T cells from PBMCs. The receptors shown here come from a human donor with multiple sclerosis.

The chain couples TRBV7-6 to TRBJ2-3; D is unclear. Germline V gene sequence: CDR1 SGHVS, CDR2 FNYEAQ. V was trimmed by 1 base and J by 2 bases, leaving 7 bases between them. The CDR3 has 14 residues. The CDR3 protein is CASSLVPITDTQYF. The CDR3 DNA is TGTGCCAGCAGCTTAGTCCCGATCACAGATACGCAGTATTTT.

The rearrangement uses TRBV2 and TRBJ2-1; 14 nucleotides align to TRBD2. The V segment lost 10 bases and the J segment 12 bases; nucleotides outside the gene matches: 11. This CDR3 spans 14 amino acids. The germline V gene encodes CDR1 SNHLY and CDR2 FYNNEI. CDR3 protein: CATPGTSGSFGQFF. CDR3 nucleotides: TGTGCCACCCCTGGGACTAGCGGGAGCTTTGGGCAGTTCTTC. Drawing the rest from reference TRBV2 and TRBJ2-1, the complete variable domain is EPEVTQTPSHQVTQMGQEVILRCVPISNHLYFYWYRQILGQKVEFLVSFYNNEISEKSEIFDDQFSVERPDGSNFTLKIRSTKLEDSAMYFCATPGTSGSFGQFFGPGTRLTVL.

The rearrangement links TRBV19 to TRBJ2-4; 9 positions match TRBD1. Germline CDR1 LNHDA, CDR2 SQIVND (reference sequence). The ends lost 7 bases at V and 5 bases at J; junction bases unmatched: 15. The CDR3 contains 17 residues. CDR3 bases: TGTGCCAGTACCCTAGACAGGGGGTCCCATCCCCAAAACATTCAGTACTTC. It translates to CASTLDRGSHPQNIQYF.

This sequence joins TRBV9 and TRBJ2-2, with 12 bases that match TRBD2. Germline CDR1 SGDLS, CDR2 YYNGEE. Trimming cost V 4 bases and J 7 bases; bases outside gene matches: 8. This CDR3 comprises 16 residues. Here the CDR3 reads CASSPSSGGAVGELFF. The CDR3 coding sequence is TGTGCCAGCAGCCCCTCTAGCGGGGGGGCAGTCGGGGAGCTGTTTTTT.

The gene calls are TRBV2 and TRBJ1-2; 7 positions agree with TRBD1. V dropped 10 bases and J dropped 8; count of bases not matched to a gene: 4. Germline values: CDR1 SNHLY, CDR2 FYNNEI. The CDR3 length is 10 residues. The CDR3 DNA reads TGTGCCACGAGGGGGCTCGGCTACACCTTC. It encodes CATRGLGYTF.

The chain uses TRBV3-1 and TRBJ2-1, with 10 bases aligning to TRBD2. The ends lost 0 bases at V and 0 bases at J; junction bases unmatched: 11. Germline loops: CDR1 LGHDT, CDR2 YNNKEL (reference sequence). CDR3 size: 20 residues. DNA of the CDR3: TGTGCCAGCAGCCAAGAGATAAGCGGGGGGGTTAATTCCTCCTACAATGAGCAGTTCTTC. Its translation is CASSQEISGGVNSSYNEQFF.

The rearrangement links TRBV16 to TRBJ2-1; weak D call: TRBD2 (5 bases). Looked up from germline, CDR1 is KGHSY and CDR2 is FQNENV. V dropped 6 bases and J dropped 7 bases, with 22 bases sitting between them. The CDR3 consists of 16 residues. The CDR3 region has the DNA TGTGCCAGCAGTACCAGTAGGGAGCTGTCTGGTAATGAGCAGTTCTTC. This encodes CASSTSRELSGNEQFF.

This clonotype came up once. V usage is TRBV19 and J usage is TRBJ2-1; D may be TRBD2 (5 bases). Germline-derived CDR1 and CDR2 are LNHDA and SQIVND (reference sequence). The CDR3 is 15 amino acids. Deletions cut 1 base from V and 4 bases from J, with 11 bases between. DNA of the CDR3: TGTGCCAGTAGTATAGTGAGCGGTCGGTACAATGAGCAGTTCTTC. It translates to CASSIVSGRYNEQFF.

This clonotype was counted a single time. The chain uses TRBV5-4 and TRBJ2-1; D is possibly TRBD1 (6 bases). CDR1 is SGHNT and CDR2 is YYREEE in the germline V gene (reference sequence). The V end was cut by 3 bases, the J end by 3 bases, with 13 bases between. This CDR3 region has 15 residues. The DNA for the CDR3 is TGTGCCAGCAGCTGGTGGACAGAGAACTACAATGAGCAGTTCTTC. This codes for CASSWWTENYNEQFF.

This chain joins TRBV7-8 and TRBJ2-5, with 7 bases lining up with TRBD2. The trim removed 5 bases at V and 5 bases at J, leaving 20 bases unmatched. Germline V lookup: CDR1 SGHVS, CDR2 FQNEAQ. The CDR3 extends over 18 amino acids. In nucleotides, the CDR3 is TGTGCCAGCAGCCCCGGTGTTAGGGCGGGAGTACGTCGGGAGACCCAGTACTTC. Translation gives CASSPGVRAGVRRETQYF.